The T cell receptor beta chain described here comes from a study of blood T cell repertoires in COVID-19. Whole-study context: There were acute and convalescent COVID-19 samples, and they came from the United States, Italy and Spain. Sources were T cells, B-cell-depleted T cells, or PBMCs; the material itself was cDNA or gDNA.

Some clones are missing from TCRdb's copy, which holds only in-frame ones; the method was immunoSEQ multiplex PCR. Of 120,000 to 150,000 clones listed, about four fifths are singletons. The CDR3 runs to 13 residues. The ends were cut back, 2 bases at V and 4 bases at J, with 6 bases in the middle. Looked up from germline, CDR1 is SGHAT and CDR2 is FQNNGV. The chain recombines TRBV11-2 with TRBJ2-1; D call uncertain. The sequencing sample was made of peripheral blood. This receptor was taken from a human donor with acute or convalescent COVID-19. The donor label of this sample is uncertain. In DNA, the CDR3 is TGTGCCAGCAGCTTATACAGTTACAATGAGCAGTTCTTC. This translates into CASSLYSYNEQFF.